Sequencing of this T cell receptor (beta chain) was carried out in a study of shared clonotypes between healthy human individuals. Whole-study findings and limits: Some naive CD4 clonotypes, around 4.9%, turned up in common across four donors.

In the case of this clone: The antigen is not known. The same CDR3 also results from other DNA sequences found in this sample.

Method: immunoSEQ multiplex PCR; TCRdb's copy keeps in-frame clones and lacks some. The sample holds over a million clones, 70% to 80% seen once. CDR1 is GTSNPN and CDR2 is SVGIG in the germline V gene (reference sequence). With 5 bases clipped from V and 4 bases from J, the junction kept 4 bases outside the gene matches. CDR3 length equals 12 residues. This sequence joins TRBV30 and TRBJ1-1, with TRBD1 matching 7 bases. The sequenced material came from memory CD4+ T cells from PBMCs. The subset denotes: CD45RA-negative fraction. The origin of this receptor is a man between 18 and 35 years old in good health. Some clones in this sample may be carry-over from other donors' samples. The CDR3 spells CAWRQGSTEAFF. The CDR3 bases are TGTGCCTGGCGACAGGGAAGCACTGAAGCTTTCTTT. Variable domain in full (rest from reference TRBV30 and TRBJ1-1): SQTIHQWPATLVQPVGSPLSLECTVEGTSNPNLYWYRQAAGRGLQLLFYSVGIGQISSEVPQNLSASRPQDRQFILSSKKLLLSDSGFYLCAWRQGSTEAFFGQGTRLTVV.